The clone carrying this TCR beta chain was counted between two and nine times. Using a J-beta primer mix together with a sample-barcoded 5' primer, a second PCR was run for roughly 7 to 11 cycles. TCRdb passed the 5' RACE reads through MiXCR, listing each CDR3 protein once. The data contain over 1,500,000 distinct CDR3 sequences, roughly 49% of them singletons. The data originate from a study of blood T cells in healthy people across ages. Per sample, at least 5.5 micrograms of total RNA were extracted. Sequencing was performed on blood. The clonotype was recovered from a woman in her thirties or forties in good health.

CDR3 coding DNA: TGTGCCAGCAGTGTGGGACATCGGGTGGGCTACGAGCAGTACTTC. It encodes CASSVGHRVGYEQYF. The rearrangement links TRBV6-1 to TRBJ2-7, with D tentatively TRBD1 (6 bases). Germline V gene data show CDR1 as MNHNS and CDR2 as SASEGT. The CDR3 runs to 15 residues. The V gene lost 4 bases and the J gene lost 3 bases, with 16 bases spanning the gap.